This T cell receptor (beta chain) was sequenced during a study of control samples from healthy donors and cancer patients. TCRdb's copy holds only in-frame clones and misses some; the assay was immunoSEQ multiplex PCR. The repertoire holds 100,000 to 150,000 clones, over 85% seen once, with 4.5% to 7% in the top ten. V was pared by 4 bases and J by 4 bases, with 6 bases of the junction left unmatched. The CDR3 sequence is 15 residues long. Germline V gene data show CDR1 as MGHRA and CDR2 as YSYEKL. Sequences were obtained from blood. The receptor was isolated from a man aged 18 to 30 in good health. This chain connects TRBV4-1 to TRBJ2-2; 7 bases agree with TRBD2. The CDR3 region is CASSPVRGSTGELFF. CDR3 DNA: TGCGCCAGCAGCCCGGTGCGGGGGAGCACCGGGGAGCTGTTTTTT.